The clone carrying this T cell receptor beta chain has a handful of counts. Its antigen is unidentified. The data were taken from a study of identical twins. Whole-study findings and limits: It was possible that invariant MAIT and iNKT cells partly confounded the zero-insertion analyses. The study found that models underestimated out-of-frame TCR alpha sharing in monozygotic twins.

TCRdb analysed the 5' RACE reads with MiXCR anew, one entry per CDR3 protein. Of roughly 1,500,000 distinct CDR3 sequences in the sample, roughly a third were seen once. Germline CDR1 is MDHEN and CDR2 is SYDVKM. V was shortened by 4 bases and J by 10 bases, with 14 bases between the two germline ends. The length of the CDR3 is 14 residues. The chain couples TRBV28 to TRBJ1-6; D is perhaps TRBD1 (5 bases). The TCR sequence derives from a newborn girl in good health. Sequenced: cord blood. CDR3 DNA sequence: TGTGCCAGCAGTTGGGAAACAGGCCGATCACCCCTCCACTTT. It codes for CASSWETGRSPLHF.